The 14 T cell receptor beta chains reported below all come from one sample, sequenced in a study of Graves' ophthalmopathy and Graves' hyperthyroidism. Amplification from RNA transcripts yielded the TCR beta CDR3 regions. RT-PCR was first run with HTBI primers, then multiplex PCR in a second round. TCRdb analysed the multiplex PCR reads with MiXCR anew, one entry per CDR3 protein. The repertoire holds about 400,000 distinct CDR3 sequences, with roughly 18% as singletons. The sequenced material came from peripheral blood. The source is a woman aged 18 to 35 with Graves' ophthalmopathy.

This clonotype was counted many times. V usage is TRBV9 and J usage is TRBJ1-1, with D possibly TRBD1 on 6 matching bases. CDR1 and CDR2 from the germline V gene are SGDLS and YYNGEE. CDR3 length: 12 amino acids. The V end was cut by 5 bases, the J end by 8 bases, with 13 bases between. The CDR3 sequence is CASSPYGGEAFF. CDR3 coding DNA: TGTGCCAGCAGTCCATACGGGGGCGAAGCTTTCTTT. Based on the CDR3 plus reference TRBV9 and TRBJ1-1, the full variable domain is DSGVTQTPKHLITATGQRVTLRCSPRSGDLSVYWYQQSLDQGLQFLIQYYNGEERAKGNILERFSAQQFPDLHSELNLSSLELGDSALYFCASSPYGGEAFFGQGTRLTVV.

This clonotype was observed at least ten times. The chain's CDR3 is CASSLSTSGSREQYF. The CDR3 nucleotides read TGTGCCAGCAGTTTGTCGACTAGCGGGAGTAGGGAGCAGTACTTC. This chain connects TRBV27 to TRBJ2-7; TRBD2 matches 12 bases. The CDR3 length is 15 residues. After removal of 3 bases from V and 7 bases from J, the junction contained 7 bases not matched to a gene. From germline, CDR1 is MNHEY and CDR2 SMNVEV (reference sequence).

This clonotype has a count of ten or more. The J gene is TRBJ2-5, the V gene TRBV2; D is perhaps TRBD1 (5 bases). V lost 7 bases and J 4 bases, leaving 10 bases between the germline ends. Germline CDR1 SNHLY, CDR2 FYNNEI. This CDR3 region has 12 residues. The CDR3 nucleotides read TGTGCCAGCATGCGTAGGGGAGAGACCCAGTACTTC. This codes for CASMRRGETQYF.

The chain couples TRBV6-1 to TRBJ1-1; D is unclear. CDR3 size: 14 residues. V was clipped by 5 bases and J by 4 bases, with 14 bases between them. Germline CDR1 reads MNHNS; CDR2 reads SASEGT. CDR3 nucleotide sequence: TGTGCCAGCAGTCTCGGACGGATGGCCACTGAAGCTTTCTTT. Protein product: CASSLGRMATEAFF.

This clonotype was counted many times. The chain uses TRBV2 and TRBJ1-1; D is ambiguous. Trimming removed 6 bases from V and 11 bases from J, with 16 bases in between. The germline V gene encodes CDR1 SNHLY and CDR2 FYNNEI. The CDR3 totals 12 residues. The DNA for the CDR3 is TGTGCCAGCAGGGCTATAGCCCAGAGGGCTTTCTTT. Its protein is CASRAIAQRAFF.

This clonotype was counted many times. The chain combines TRBV6-5 with TRBJ1-3; D is unresolved. The CDR3 covers 14 residues. The ends were cut back, 6 bases at V and 0 bases at J, with 9 bases in the middle. Germline CDR1 and CDR2: MNHEY and SVGAGI. CDR3 nucleotides: TGTGCCAGCAGCCCCCTAGGCTCTGGAAACACCATATATTTT. It encodes CASSPLGSGNTIYF.

This clonotype was seen repeatedly, ten times or more. CDR3 amino acids: CASKGRLSTDTQYF. In DNA form, the CDR3 reads TGTGCCAGCAAAGGGAGGCTTAGCACAGATACGCAGTATTTT. The V and J genes are TRBV28 and TRBJ2-3, with a tentative D call TRBD2 (6 bases). Deletions cut 7 bases from V and 0 bases from J, with 11 bases between. Germline loops: CDR1 MDHEN, CDR2 SYDVKM. This CDR3 spans 14 amino acids. Filled out from reference TRBV28 and TRBJ2-3, the complete variable domain reads DVKVTQSSRYLVKRTGEKVFLECVQDMDHENMFWYRQDPGLGLRLIYFSYDVKMKEKGDIPEGYSVSREKKERFSLILESASTNQTSMYLCASKGRLSTDTQYFGPGTRLTVL.

In its sample, this clonotype was seen many times. The rearrangement links TRBV5-1 to TRBJ2-7; D may be TRBD1 or TRBD2 (5 bases each). The germline V gene encodes CDR1 SGHRS and CDR2 YFSETQ. CDR3 size: 21 residues. V gave up 3 bases and J gave up 4 bases, with 35 bases separating them. The CDR3 DNA sequence: TGCGCCAGCAGCTCTACAAACCCCTTCCGGGACGAGAGGCGCTCGAGGTACGAGCAGTACTTC. Its translation is CASSSTNPFRDERRSRYEQYF. Based on the CDR3 plus reference TRBV5-1 and TRBJ2-7, the full variable domain is KAGVTQTPRYLIKTRGQQVTLSCSPISGHRSVSWYQQTPGQGLQFLFEYFSETQRNKGNFPGRFSGRQFSNSRSEMNVSTLELGDSALYLCASSSTNPFRDERRSRYEQYFGPGTRLTVT.

This clonotype has a count of ten or more. V is TRBV12-3 or TRBV12-4 and J is TRBJ1-1; D gene ambiguous. The CDR3 is 11 amino acids. Trimming stripped 5 bases from V and 7 bases from J, with 8 bases between. Here the CDR3 DNA reads TGTGCCAGCAGTCCCAGTGATGAAGCTTTCTTT. Amino acids: CASSPSDEAFF.

This clonotype was seen a few times. V is TRBV6-1 and J is TRBJ2-7; maybe TRBD2 (5 bases). CDR3 length equals 15 residues. V was shortened by 7 bases and J by 1 base, with 17 bases between the two germline ends. Germline V gene data show CDR1 as MNHNS and CDR2 as SASEGT. This CDR3 is CASTNAGSLSYEQYF. The CDR3 DNA reads TGTGCCAGCACCAATGCGGGCAGTCTTTCCTACGAGCAGTACTTC.

Many counts were recorded for this clonotype. V and J are TRBV7-3 and TRBJ1-1, with D maybe TRBD1 (5 bases). The length of the CDR3 is 15 residues. Trimming took off 5 bases at V and 1 base at J, with 14 bases between the two ends. Germline lookup yields CDR1 SGHTA and CDR2 FQGTGA. CDR3 nucleotides: TGTGCCAGCAGCGCCTCCGGGACGGCGAACACTGAAGCTTTCTTT. Protein product: CASSASGTANTEAFF.

This clonotype was observed at least ten times. The V call is TRBV7-2, the J call TRBJ2-2, with 11 bases aligning to TRBD2. CDR1 is SGHTA, CDR2 FQGNSA, per germline. V shed 5 bases and J 7 bases; nucleotides not matched to a gene: 6. This CDR3 is 15 amino acids long. This chain's CDR3 is CASSLSGGAVGELFF. CDR3 sequence (DNA): TGTGCCAGCAGCCTTAGCGGGGGGGCTGTCGGGGAGCTGTTTTTT.

This clonotype was found once. V and J are TRBV30 and TRBJ1-2; weak D call: TRBD1 (5 bases). Looked up from germline, CDR1 is GTSNPN and CDR2 is SVGIG (reference sequence). Trimming stripped 3 bases from V and 4 bases from J, with 9 bases between. The CDR3 is 12 amino acids. The CDR3 region is CAWRGGGYGYTF. The CDR3 DNA follows: TGTGCCTGGAGGGGTGGGGGCTATGGCTACACCTTC.

This clonotype was seen ten or more times. The genes are TRBV20-1 and TRBJ2-5, with a possible D match to TRBD2 (6 bases). Trimming pared 3 bases from V and 5 bases from J, leaving 16 bases between. Per germline, CDR1 DFQATT and CDR2 SNEGSKA (reference sequence). CDR3 length equals 14 residues. The CDR3 loop reads CSASSITSPETQYF. CDR3 DNA: TGCAGTGCTAGTAGTATCACTAGCCCGGAGACCCAGTACTTC.